This T cell receptor beta chain was profiled in a study of identical twins. General study points: Zero-insertion analyses could be partly confounded by invariant MAIT and iNKT cells.

A note on this clonotype: Its matching antigen is unknown.

TCRdb ran MiXCR on the 5' RACE reads and lists one entry per CDR3 protein. The sample has about 290,000 distinct CDR3 sequences, 9.5% seen once; the top ten hold about 7.1%. J gave up 1 base and V 3 bases, and 2 bases lay outside the gene matches. The CDR3 spans 14 residues. These data were also reused for a study on yellow fever vaccine responses in identical twins.

The TCR was taken from a woman between 18 and 30 years old in good health. Sequencing was done on a sample of CD8+ T cells sorted from blood. The chain is built from TRBV12-3 or TRBV12-4 and TRBJ2-5, with TRBD1 matching over 7 bases. This chain's CDR3 is CASSFGDSQETQYF. The CDR3, as DNA: TGTGCCAGCAGTTTCGGGGACAGCCAAGAGACCCAGTACTTC.